The 9 T cell receptor beta chains presented below share a single source sample, sequenced in a study of T cells in Graves' hyperthyroidism and ophthalmopathy. The TCR beta CDR3 regions underwent amplification using RNA transcripts as the source. When the TCR CDR3 underwent first-round RT-PCR, the HTBI primer set was used. MiXCR, run by TCRdb on the multiplex PCR reads, gives a single entry per CDR3 protein. Of 750,000 to 950,000 distinct CDR3 sequences detected, more than 30% appear once; the ten largest clones hold 7.5% to 9.5%. Sequenced material: blood. These receptor sequences come from a man aged 18 to 30 with Graves' hyperthyroidism.

The gene calls are TRBV29-1 and TRBJ2-1; no definite D call. From germline, CDR1 is SQVTM and CDR2 ANQGSEA. The V and J ends lost 4 bases and 0 bases respectively, with 10 bases between them. The CDR3 runs to 14 residues. The CDR3 nucleotides are TGCAGCGTTGTATTGGATAGCTCCTACAATGAGCAGTTCTTC. It translates to CSVVLDSSYNEQFF.

Regarding this clonotype: Likely a read error: the CDR3 ends without its conserved phenylalanine or tryptophan. The DNA is left out, because the CDR3 cannot be placed on it with certainty; the CDR3 is given as TCRdb lists it. The chain uses TRBV29-1 and TRBJ2-5; TRBD1, the table's D call, was not compared with the DNA. The CDR3 totals 9 residues, both ends included. Germline assignment: CDR1 SQVTM and CDR2 ANQGSEA. Here the CDR3 reads CSVEGDRDV.

This clonotype was counted a single time. The chain combines TRBV12-3 or TRBV12-4 with TRBJ2-2; 8 bases agree with TRBD1. The CDR3 extends over 16 amino acids. V lost 3 bases, J lost 2 bases, and 5 bases stayed unmatched. CDR3 DNA sequence: TGTGCCAGCAGTTTTCGGGGACAGGTTAACACCGGGGAGCTGTTTTTT. It encodes CASSFRGQVNTGELFF.

The sample holds many counts of this clonotype. The CDR3 coding sequence is TGTGCCATCCTAGATCAAAGCGGGTCCTCCTACGAGCAGTACTTC. This codes for CAILDQSGSSYEQYF. The chain links TRBV10-3 to TRBJ2-7; the D gene is possibly TRBD2 (6 bases). The CDR3 is 15 amino acids. CDR1 is ENHRY and CDR2 is SYGVKD in the germline V gene. The ends were cut back, 8 bases at V and 0 bases at J, with 17 bases in the middle.

This clonotype was counted many times. The V gene is TRBV10-2, the J gene TRBJ2-7; a possible D gene is TRBD2 (6 bases). This CDR3 spans 12 amino acids. V was shortened by 3 bases and J by 5 bases, with 8 bases between the two germline ends. CDR1 is WSHSY, CDR2 SAAADI, per germline. The CDR3 bases are TGCGCCAGCAGTGAATGGGGGGACGAGCAGTACTTC. This sequence encodes CASSEWGDEQYF.

This clonotype has a count of ten or more. The chain is built from TRBV29-1 and TRBJ1-2; TRBD1 matches 7 bases. CDR3 length: 13 amino acids. Unmatched junction bases numbered 6, after V lost 4 bases and J lost 4 bases. The germline V gene encodes CDR1 SQVTM and CDR2 ANQGSEA. CDR3 sequence: CSVGGSGGYGYTF. DNA of the CDR3: TGCAGCGTTGGGGGGTCAGGGGGCTATGGCTACACCTTC. The full variable domain, in which reference TRBV29-1 and TRBJ1-2 provide the parts outside the CDR3, is SAVISQKPSRDICQRGTSLTIQCQVDSQVTMMFWYRQQPGQSLTLIATANQGSEATYESGFVIDKFPISRPNLTFSTLTVSNMSPEDSSIYLCSVGGSGGYGYTFGSGTRLTVV.

This clonotype was found a few times. CDR3 bases: TGTGCCAGTAGTAGAGGGCTGAATTCCTACGAGCAGTACTTC. Its protein is CASSRGLNSYEQYF. The genes are TRBV19 and TRBJ2-7; TRBD2 might be the D (5 bases). This CDR3 is 14 amino acids long. CDR1 is LNHDA, CDR2 SQIVND, per germline (reference sequence). V was clipped by 4 bases and J by 1 base, with 11 bases between them.

The chain uses TRBV12-3 or TRBV12-4 and TRBJ2-2, with 10 bases lining up with TRBD1. The CDR3 contains 16 residues. Losses at the gene ends were 6 bases for V and 5 bases for J; bases not matched to a gene: 9. CDR3 nucleotides: TGTGCCAGCAGGGACGTCCGGGGACAGGGGACCGGGGAGCTGTTTTTT. This encodes CASRDVRGQGTGELFF.

This clonotype was detected once. The J gene is TRBJ2-7, the V gene TRBV25-1; 7 bases align to TRBD2. Germline V CDR1 and CDR2: MGHDK, SYGVNS. V lost 7 bases and J lost 6; bases outside the gene matches: 12. The CDR3 has 14 residues. CDR3 nucleotides: TGTGCCAGCATCACGATTTCGGGGGGTCGCGAGCAGTACTTC. Its protein is CASITISGGREQYF.